These 26 T cell receptor beta chains came from one sample sequenced in a study of blood T cell repertoires in COVID-19. The assay was immunoSEQ multiplex PCR, and TCRdb's table has in-frame clones only and misses some. The sample lists 300,000 or so clones, approximately 84% occurring once. Material for sequencing was PBMCs or T cells enriched from blood (not recorded which). These receptors were obtained from a woman aged 30 to 39 who had recovered from COVID-19.

This sequence joins TRBV25-1 and TRBJ2-7, with D perhaps TRBD2 (6 bases). In germline, CDR1 is MGHDK, CDR2 SYGVNS. Trimming took 4 bases from V and 5 from J, leaving 15 bases between them. The CDR3 is 14 amino acids. The CDR3 reads CASSGPGGLHEQYF. In nucleotides, the CDR3 is TGTGCCAGCAGTGGGCCAGGTGGACTACACGAGCAGTACTTC.

This clone was observed a handful of times. The chain couples TRBV7-9 to TRBJ1-1; D gene unclear. The CDR3 spans 14 residues. Trimming took 1 base from V and 3 from J, leaving 9 bases between them. Germline assignment: CDR1 SEHNR and CDR2 FQNEAQ (reference sequence). In DNA form, the CDR3 reads TGTGCCAGCAGCTTAGTAGGCGGGGACACTGAAGCTTTCTTT. Translating gives CASSLVGGDTEAFF. Full variable domain (rest looked up from reference TRBV7-9 and TRBJ1-1): DTGVSQNPRHKITKRGQNVTFRCDPISEHNRLYWYRQTLGQGPEFLTYFQNEAQLEKSRLLSDRFSAERPKGSFSTLEIQRTEQGDSAMYLCASSLVGGDTEAFFGQGTRLTVV.

V gene TRBV5-6 combines with J gene TRBJ1-2, with 9 nucleotides matching TRBD1. J gave up 4 bases and V 4 bases, and 8 bases lay outside the gene matches. Per germline, CDR1 SGHDT and CDR2 YYEEEE. This CDR3 spans 15 amino acids. CDR3 nucleotide sequence: TGTGCCAGCAGCCGGCCGGGACAGGGCATCTATGGCTACACCTTC. Its translation: CASSRPGQGIYGYTF.

CDR3 amino acids: CASPLGASGASIGSGELFF. The CDR3 DNA follows: TGTGCCAGCCCACTAGGGGCTAGCGGGGCCTCAATCGGGTCCGGGGAGCTGTTTTTT. The chain recombines TRBV7-9 with TRBJ2-2; TRBD2 matches at 9 bases. The CDR3 length is 19 residues. V was clipped by 8 bases and J by 6 bases; unmatched bases: 22. CDR1 is SEHNR and CDR2 is FQNEAQ in the germline V gene (reference sequence).

In this sample, this clone turned up once. V is TRBV2 and J is TRBJ1-1; D unresolved. CDR3 length equals 13 residues. Germline values: CDR1 SNHLY, CDR2 FYNNEI. With 4 bases removed from V and 0 bases from J, the gap between germline ends came to 6 bases. The CDR3: CASSVDMNTEAFF. The CDR3 region has the DNA TGTGCCAGCAGTGTCGACATGAACACTGAAGCTTTCTTT.

This rearrangement joins TRBV2 to TRBJ1-1; 10 positions match TRBD1. The CDR3 extends over 15 amino acids. J was trimmed by 5 bases and V by 8 bases; bases with no gene match: 11. Germline CDR1 SNHLY, CDR2 FYNNEI. For the CDR3, the DNA is TGTGCCAGCTCCCGGACAGGGGGAATAGAAACTGAAGCTTTCTTT. Translation: CASSRTGGIETEAFF.

This chain joins TRBV21-1 and TRBJ2-3; TRBD2 is taken as the D call from the table, unchecked against the DNA. TRBV21-1 is termed a pseudogene. The CDR3 contains 22 residues. The CDR3 loop is CASSLGTGSSGLAGESTDTQYF. The CDR3 region has the DNA TGTGCCAGCTCCCTCGGGACGGGGTCTTCGGGACTAGCGGGGGAGAGCACAGATACGCAGTATTTT.

The CDR3 region has the DNA TGTGCCAGCAGCTTAGCAGGACAGGGTAGCCACGAGCAGTACTTC. Its translation is CASSLAGQGSHEQYF. This rearrangement joins TRBV7-9 to TRBJ2-7; 8 bases are shared with TRBD1. V lost 0 bases to trimming and J lost 5 bases; unmatched junction nucleotides: 6. The CDR3 is 15 residues long. Germline lookup yields CDR1 SEHNR and CDR2 FQNEAQ (reference sequence).

The chain is built from TRBV6-5 and TRBJ1-1, with 8 bases aligning to TRBD1. V was pared by 5 bases and J by 5 bases, with 4 bases of the junction left unmatched. Germline lookup yields CDR1 MNHEY and CDR2 SVGAGI. CDR3 length: 13 residues. The CDR3 DNA is TGTGCCAGCAGTCTCAGGGGGCGGACTGAAGCTTTCTTT. Its translation is CASSLRGRTEAFF.

The V and J genes are TRBV7-6 and TRBJ1-4; 8 bases fit TRBD1. Looked up from germline, CDR1 is SGHVS and CDR2 is FNYEAQ. Trimming took 5 bases from V and 4 from J; bases not matched to a gene: 6. This CDR3 comprises 15 residues. DNA of the CDR3: TGTGCCAGCAGCGATGGACAGGGCGATAATGAAAAACTGTTTTTT. Residues: CASSDGQGDNEKLFF.

This chain uses TRBV5-1 with TRBJ2-7, with 7 bases matching TRBD2. CDR3 length equals 16 residues. Looked up from germline, CDR1 is SGHRS and CDR2 is YFSETQ. Unmatched junction bases numbered 12, after V lost 6 bases and J lost 0 bases. The CDR3 spells CASTLGFGGSSYEQYF. The CDR3 DNA reads as TGCGCCAGCACTCTCGGTTTCGGGGGGAGCTCCTACGAGCAGTACTTC.

The sample holds one count of this clone. V gene TRBV5-1 combines with J gene TRBJ2-7; TRBD1 matches 10 bases. Germline V gives CDR1 SGHRS, CDR2 YFSETQ. J was trimmed by 1 base and V by 3 bases; bases with no gene match: 4. The CDR3 length is 15 residues. CDR3 loop: CASSSWDRGSYEQYF. The CDR3 DNA reads TGCGCCAGCAGCTCCTGGGACAGGGGTTCCTACGAGCAGTACTTC. Looking up the rest from reference TRBV5-1 and TRBJ2-7 gives the full variable domain: KAGVTQTPRYLIKTRGQQVTLSCSPISGHRSVSWYQQTPGQGLQFLFEYFSETQRNKGNFPGRFSGRQFSNSRSEMNVSTLELGDSALYLCASSSWDRGSYEQYFGPGTRLTVT.

Only a few counts were recorded for this clone. J is TRBJ2-7 and V is TRBV3-1 (or the pseudogene TRBV3-2), with TRBD1 matching 9 bases. V lost 3 bases and J lost 4; bases outside the gene matches: 10. Germline CDR1 reads LGHDT; CDR2 reads YNNKEL (reference sequence). This CDR3 has 16 residues. CDR3 loop: CASSHSSRTGVYEQYF. The CDR3, as DNA: TGTGCCAGCAGCCACTCAAGCCGGACAGGGGTATACGAGCAGTACTTC.

The chain carries TRBV18 and TRBJ2-2; D is possibly TRBD1 (6 bases). Trimming removed 4 bases from V and 1 base from J, with 10 bases in between. The CDR3 is 15 amino acids. Germline CDR1 KGHSH, CDR2 LQKENI. In DNA form, the CDR3 reads TGTGCCAGCTCACTGAGGGGACAGAACACCGGGGAGCTGTTTTTT. As protein: CASSLRGQNTGELFF.

The sample holds one count of this clone. The chain carries TRBV25-1 and TRBJ1-1, with TRBD1 matching 9 bases. Trimming cost V 8 bases and J 9 bases; bases outside gene matches: 10. The germline CDR1 and CDR2 sequences are MGHDK and SYGVNS. The length of the CDR3 is 13 residues. For the CDR3, the DNA is TGTGCCAGCCAAAGACAGGGGGGCGGAAAAGCTTTCTTT. Amino acid sequence: CASQRQGGGKAFF.

This clone appeared once. The chain uses TRBV4-1 and TRBJ2-3; perhaps TRBD2 as D (6 bases). The CDR3 loop spans 18 amino acids. Germline lookup yields CDR1 MGHRA and CDR2 YSYEKL. Trimming took off 0 bases at V and 6 bases at J, with 22 bases between the two ends. CDR3 residues: CASSQEMPSGVRTDTQYF. The CDR3 DNA follows: TGCGCCAGCAGCCAAGAGATGCCGTCGGGGGTAAGGACGGATACGCAGTATTTT.

V gene TRBV7-9 combines with J gene TRBJ2-7; 9 positions match TRBD1. There are 14 residues in the CDR3. Germline V gene lookup returns CDR1 SEHNR and CDR2 FQNEAQ (reference sequence). The V and J ends lost 3 bases and 2 bases, in that order; junction bases with no gene match: 2. CDR3 in amino acids: CASSFGQGTYEQYF. In DNA form, the CDR3 reads TGTGCCAGCAGCTTCGGACAGGGGACCTACGAGCAGTACTTC.

Written as DNA, the CDR3 is TGTGCCAGCAGCGTGGAACTAGCGGGGAGGGATGAGCAGTTCTTC. It encodes CASSVELAGRDEQFF. The chain recombines TRBV9 with TRBJ2-1, with 10 bases matching TRBD2. V lost 2 bases to trimming and J lost 8 bases; unmatched junction nucleotides: 7. Germline loops: CDR1 SGDLS, CDR2 YYNGEE. The CDR3 runs 15 residues.

This clone occurred a few times. The sample carries other DNA sequences with the same CDR3. The gene calls are TRBV28 and TRBJ2-7; D gene ambiguous. CDR3 length: 11 amino acids. Trimming pared 6 bases from V and 3 bases from J, leaving 6 bases between. Germline V gene sequence: CDR1 MDHEN, CDR2 SYDVKM. The CDR3 is CASSLYYEQYF. CDR3 nucleotides: TGTGCCAGCAGCCTTTACTACGAGCAGTACTTC.

The rearrangement links TRBV7-9 to TRBJ2-5; D gene ambiguous. Germline assignment: CDR1 SEHNR and CDR2 FQNEAQ (reference sequence). The germline V and J ends were trimmed by 0 bases and 4 bases, with 9 bases remaining between them. This CDR3 comprises 14 residues. CDR3 loop: CASSLAGSGETQYF. Here the CDR3 DNA reads TGTGCCAGCAGCTTAGCCGGGTCCGGAGAGACCCAGTACTTC.

The rearrangement joins TRBV19 to TRBJ1-5; possible D gene TRBD1, 6 bases. V was trimmed by 4 bases and J by 2 bases, leaving 15 bases between them. The CDR3 is made up of 16 amino acids. Germline V gene data show CDR1 as LNHDA and CDR2 as SQIVND (reference sequence). CDR3 DNA sequence: TGTGCCAGTAGTACCCGTCACAGGGCGGGCAATCAGCCCCAGCATTTT. As protein: CASSTRHRAGNQPQHF.

Only a few counts were recorded for this clone. Within the sample, other DNA sequences also encode this same CDR3. The V and J genes are TRBV6-2 or TRBV6-3 and TRBJ1-5; D is unclear. Germline CDR1 MNHEY, CDR2 SVGEGT. The ends were cut back, 2 bases at V and 4 bases at J, with 9 bases in the middle. This CDR3 is built from 14 residues. The CDR3 loop reads CASSYSTGNQPQHF. DNA for the CDR3: TGTGCCAGCAGTTACAGTACGGGGAATCAGCCCCAGCATTTT.

The count of this clone is one. The V and J genes are TRBV11-3 and TRBJ2-2; 7 nucleotides agree with TRBD2. This CDR3 has 14 amino acids. Germline trimming cut 5 bases from V and 6 bases from J; bases unmatched to any gene: 6. CDR1 is SGHNT, CDR2 YENEEA, per germline. CDR3 DNA sequence: TGTGCCAGCAGCCCCTGGGAGGGGTCCGGGGAGCTGTTTTTT. Amino acids: CASSPWEGSGELFF.

The chain uses TRBV6-1 and TRBJ1-2, with D possibly matching TRBD1 (6 bases). Germline V gives CDR1 MNHNS, CDR2 SASEGT. The V end was cut by 3 bases, the J end by 8 bases, with 13 bases between. CDR3 size: 13 residues. CDR3 residues: CASSEGPRGGYTF. In nucleotides, the CDR3 is TGTGCCAGCAGTGAGGGCCCCAGGGGCGGCTACACCTTC.

V usage is TRBV10-2 and J usage is TRBJ1-3, with D tentatively TRBD1 (5 bases). Trimming left V 0 bases short and J 3 bases short, with 12 bases between. The CDR3 loop spans 16 amino acids. CDR1 and CDR2 (germline): WSHSY, SAAADI. The CDR3 is CASSESAGHVGNTIYF. CDR3 coding DNA: TGCGCCAGCAGTGAGTCGGCTGGACACGTTGGAAACACCATATATTTT.

This clone occurred once. The genes are TRBV5-3 and TRBJ1-1, with 9 bases that match TRBD1. TRBV5-3 is identified as an open reading frame with a role that is uncertain. The CDR3 is 15 amino acids. Trimming removed 4 bases from V and 4 bases from J; junction bases left unmatched: 8. CDR3: CARSTEGGQGTEAFF. CDR3 nucleotide sequence: TGTGCCAGAAGCACCGAAGGGGGACAGGGCACTGAAGCTTTCTTT.